The 26 T cell receptor beta chains below come from one sample, sequenced in a study of identifying expanded T cells in peripheral blood. Using immunoSEQ multiplex PCR, the repertoire was profiled, and TCRdb retains in-frame clones only, with some absent. Among more than 45,000 clones, around 83% were seen once, and the ten largest hold around a sixth. Specimen: blood. These receptors were collected from a person aged 18 to 70 in good health.

The CDR3 DNA sequence: TGTGCCAGCAGCTTGTTCGACCAAGAGACCCAGTACTTC. This gives the protein CASSLFDQETQYF. This chain joins TRBV5-6 and TRBJ2-5; D is ambiguous. The CDR3 sequence is 13 residues long. Trimming stripped 1 base from V and 0 bases from J, with 4 bases between. Germline lookup yields CDR1 SGHDT and CDR2 YYEEEE.

The chain combines TRBV9 with TRBJ1-4, with D maybe TRBD1 (6 bases). The CDR3 is 15 amino acids. Germline V gene lookup returns CDR1 SGDLS and CDR2 YYNGEE. The V and J ends lost 0 bases and 5 bases respectively, with 11 bases between them. CDR3 DNA: TGTGCCAGCAGCGTAGCGACAGGATTAAATGAAAAACTGTTTTTT. It codes for CASSVATGLNEKLFF.

The chain couples TRBV10-3 to TRBJ2-3; 10 bases are shared with TRBD2. Germline trimming cut 5 bases from V and 0 bases from J; bases unmatched to any gene: 8. The V gene's germline CDR1 is ENHRY and CDR2 SYGVKD. The CDR3 contains 17 residues. This chain's CDR3 is CAISQLAGGTSTDTQYF. CDR3 coding DNA: TGTGCCATCAGTCAGTTAGCGGGGGGAACTAGCACAGATACGCAGTATTTT.

This chain joins TRBV5-1 and TRBJ1-1, with TRBD1 matching 8 bases. With 3 bases clipped from V and 5 bases from J, the junction kept 6 bases outside the gene matches. From germline, CDR1 is SGHRS and CDR2 YFSETQ. There are 14 residues in the CDR3. This CDR3 reads CASSSGQGGTEAFF. For the CDR3, the DNA is TGCGCCAGCAGCTCCGGACAGGGTGGGACTGAAGCTTTCTTT.

This chain links TRBV12-5 with TRBJ2-3; D unclear. The CDR3 spans 11 residues. CDR1 LGHNT and CDR2 FRNRAP come from the germline V gene. V lost 0 bases to trimming and J lost 8 bases, with 3 bases between them. The CDR3 coding sequence is TGTGCTAGTGGTTTGGTCCTTACGCAGTATTTT. As protein: CASGLVLTQYF.

The chain links TRBV2 to TRBJ1-1, with D perhaps matching TRBD1 (5 bases). The CDR3 totals 15 residues. Trimming removed 2 bases at V and 4 bases at J, with 14 bases between. The germline V gene encodes CDR1 SNHLY and CDR2 FYNNEI. CDR3 in amino acids: CASSENTGPSTEAFF. The CDR3, as DNA: TGTGCCAGCAGTGAAAATACGGGACCTTCCACTGAAGCTTTCTTT.

This clone turned up a few times. The V gene is TRBV6-6, the J gene TRBJ2-7; 10 bases align to TRBD1. CDR3 length: 14 residues. V dropped 6 bases and J dropped 6; count of bases not matched to a gene: 8. The V gene's germline CDR1 is MNHNY and CDR2 SVGAGI (reference sequence). CDR3 residues: CASSPGTGVSEQYF. The DNA for the CDR3 is TGTGCCAGCAGCCCCGGGACAGGGGTAAGCGAGCAGTACTTC.

V is TRBV10-2 and J is TRBJ2-3, with 8 bases matching TRBD2. CDR3 size: 14 residues. Germline CDR1 and CDR2: WSHSY and SAAADI. Trimming took 8 bases from V and 5 from J; bases not matched to a gene: 9. The CDR3 DNA follows: TGCGCCAGCTGGAGCGGGGGTGTTCGAGATACGCAGTATTTT. It specifies CASWSGGVRDTQYF.

This clone was seen only a few times. The chain employs TRBV5-5 and TRBJ2-1; D remains ambiguous. Germline V lookup: CDR1 SGHKS, CDR2 YYEKEE (reference sequence). The CDR3 spans 12 residues. V was clipped by 0 bases and J by 7 bases, with 5 bases between them. The CDR3 region has the DNA TGTGCCAGCAGCTTGGTTAAGAATGAGCAGTTCTTC. Amino acids: CASSLVKNEQFF.

The V call is TRBV7-9, the J call TRBJ2-3; D ambiguous. The CDR3 extends over 14 amino acids. The germline V gene encodes CDR1 SEHNR and CDR2 FQNEAQ (reference sequence). V lost 5 bases and J lost 3, with 12 bases in between. DNA of the CDR3: TGTGCCAGCAGCCCCGTGGCTAGGACAGATACGCAGTATTTT. It yields the protein CASSPVARTDTQYF.

This clone showed up just once. This chain links TRBV19 with TRBJ1-6; D is uncertain. The CDR3 totals 15 residues. Germline V lookup: CDR1 LNHDA, CDR2 SQIVND (reference sequence). V was clipped by 5 bases and J by 4 bases, with 12 bases between them. DNA of the CDR3: TGTGCCAGTAGTCCGACGGTTCAATATAATTCACCCCTCCACTTT. Residues: CASSPTVQYNSPLHF.

The chain has TRBV14 and TRBJ1-1, with 8 bases lining up with TRBD1. This CDR3 has 15 amino acids. Per the germline V gene, CDR1 is SGHDN and CDR2 is FVKESK. Losses at the gene ends were 4 bases for V and 3 bases for J; bases not matched to a gene: 7. CDR3 coding DNA: TGTGCCAGCAGCCGTCGGACAGGGAAGGACACTGAAGCTTTCTTT. Amino acids: CASSRRTGKDTEAFF.

This chain links TRBV2 with TRBJ2-5, with 7 bases lining up with TRBD1. Trimming at V came to 7 bases and at J to 1 base, leaving 6 bases not matched to a gene. Germline V CDR1 and CDR2: SNHLY, FYNNEI. The CDR3 totals 14 residues. The CDR3 nucleotides read TGTGCCAGCAAACGATGGGACAGCCAAGAGACCCAGTACTTC. It translates to CASKRWDSQETQYF.

V usage is TRBV9 and J usage is TRBJ2-6, with D perhaps given as TRBD1 or TRBD2 (5 bases each). This CDR3 spans 16 amino acids. Trimming stripped 4 bases from V and 2 bases from J, with 13 bases between. Germline CDR1 SGDLS, CDR2 YYNGEE. CDR3 nucleotides: TGTGCCAGCAGCATGCGCCAGGGAGCTGGGGCCAACGTCCTGACTTTC. This sequence encodes CASSMRQGAGANVLTF.

This clone was counted a single time. The J gene is TRBJ1-3, the V gene TRBV12-5; D ambiguous. Deletions cut 1 base from V and 4 bases from J, with 11 bases between. Germline loops: CDR1 LGHNT, CDR2 FRNRAP. The CDR3 extends over 15 amino acids. The CDR3 loop reads CASGLGTPAGNTIYF. The DNA of the CDR3 is TGTGCTAGTGGTTTGGGTACTCCCGCCGGAAACACCATATATTTT.

As DNA, the CDR3 is TGTGCCAGTAGTTTGGGAGGCGAGCAGTACTTC. Residues: CASSLGGEQYF. The gene calls are TRBV19 and TRBJ2-7; TRBD2 might be the D (6 bases). Germline CDR1 and CDR2: LNHDA and SQIVND (reference sequence). The V and J ends lost 5 bases and 6 bases respectively, with 8 bases between them. The CDR3 consists of 11 residues.

On this clone itself: Additional DNA sequences in this sample encode the identical CDR3. This rearrangement joins TRBV5-1 to TRBJ2-5, with 7 bases aligning to TRBD2. The CDR3 is 16 residues long. The germline gives CDR1 SGHRS, CDR2 YFSETQ. The V and J ends lost 7 bases and 5 bases, in that order; junction bases with no gene match: 17. In DNA form, the CDR3 reads TGCGCCAGCGCGAACCTTAAGTCGGGGCGGGGGGAGACCCAGTACTTC. This encodes CASANLKSGRGETQYF.

J is TRBJ2-3 and V is TRBV11-1; 8 bases align to TRBD2. The germline V gene encodes CDR1 SGHAT and CDR2 FQDESV (reference sequence). The length of the CDR3 is 16 residues. V gave up 5 bases and J gave up 0 bases; unmatched junction bases: 7. This CDR3 is CASSRYSGESTDTQYF. DNA of the CDR3: TGTGCCAGCAGCCGTTATAGCGGGGAGAGCACAGATACGCAGTATTTT.

This clone was seen a handful of times. The chain couples TRBV7-9 to TRBJ1-2, with 9 positions matching TRBD1. The CDR3 runs 14 residues. Per the germline V gene, CDR1 is SEHNR and CDR2 is FQNEAQ (reference sequence). V shed 5 bases, J shed 8 bases, and the junction held 9 bases outside the gene matches. CDR3 in DNA: TGTGCCAGCAGCCTGCCGGACAGGGGACAGGGCTACACCTTC. This sequence encodes CASSLPDRGQGYTF.

V is TRBV6-5 and J is TRBJ1-1; D remains ambiguous. CDR1 is MNHEY and CDR2 is SVGAGI in the germline V gene. The CDR3 extends over 11 amino acids. V gave up 7 bases and J gave up 11 bases, with 14 bases separating them. The DNA of the CDR3 is TGTGCCAGCATCGACCCGGAGAGGGCTTTCTTT. Translation: CASIDPERAFF.

This clone was detected only once. V gene TRBV2 combines with J gene TRBJ2-7; D is perhaps TRBD2 (6 bases). V was trimmed by 2 bases and J by 6 bases, leaving 8 bases between them. This CDR3 spans 12 amino acids. From germline, CDR1 is SNHLY and CDR2 FYNNEI. This CDR3 is CASSERRGEQYV. The CDR3 nucleotides are TGTGCCAGCAGTGAACGGAGGGGCGAGCAGTACGTC.

The chain uses TRBV5-1 and TRBJ1-1; 8 nucleotides line up with TRBD1. V lost 4 bases, J lost 3 bases, and 8 bases stayed unmatched. The CDR3 totals 15 residues. The V gene's germline CDR1 is SGHRS and CDR2 YFSETQ. The CDR3 spells CASSERQGSDTEAFF. CDR3 nucleotide sequence: TGCGCCAGCAGCGAAAGACAGGGGTCGGACACTGAAGCTTTCTTT.

This chain joins TRBV11-2 and TRBJ2-7, with TRBD2 matching over 10 bases. Trimming removed 4 bases from V and 5 bases from J; junction bases left unmatched: 8. The CDR3 totals 15 residues. The germline V gene encodes CDR1 SGHAT and CDR2 FQNNGV. CDR3: CASSSIAGGFNEQYF. The CDR3 DNA is TGTGCCAGCAGCTCAATAGCGGGAGGATTCAACGAGCAGTACTTC. Full variable domain (remainder filled in from reference TRBV11-2 and TRBJ2-7): EAGVAQSPRYKIIEKRQSVAFWCNPISGHATLYWYQQILGQGPKLLIQFQNNGVVDDSQLPKDRFSAERLKGVDSTLKIQPAKLEDSAVYLCASSSIAGGFNEQYFGPGTRLTVT.

The chain combines TRBV21-1 with TRBJ2-7. TRBV21-1 is a documented pseudogene. CDR3 length: 13 amino acids. The CDR3 sequence: CASSNPPFYEQYV. The CDR3 DNA sequence: TGTGCCAGCAGCAACCCCCCCTTCTACGAGCAGTACGTC.

CDR3 sequence reads: CASSLAAVSTDTQYF. In nucleotides, the CDR3 is TGCGCCAGCAGCTTGGCCGCAGTTAGCACAGATACGCAGTATTTT. The chain combines TRBV5-1 with TRBJ2-3; D is undetermined. CDR1 is SGHRS and CDR2 is YFSETQ in the germline V gene. The CDR3 spans 15 residues. Deletions cut 0 bases from V and 0 bases from J, with 8 bases between.

This clone was seen once. This chain connects TRBV25-1 to TRBJ2-6; D gene unclear. V gave up 0 bases and J gave up 2 bases, with 5 bases separating them. The germline CDR1 and CDR2 sequences are MGHDK and SYGVNS. The CDR3 has 15 amino acids. CDR3 amino acids: CASSEYGPGANVLTF. For the CDR3, the DNA is TGTGCCAGCAGTGAATATGGGCCTGGGGCCAACGTCCTGACTTTC.